This T cell receptor (beta chain) comes out of a study of T cells in Graves' hyperthyroidism and ophthalmopathy. Study context: Peripheral blood was taken when the disease was first diagnosed, before any treatment began.

Diagnosing involved the use of clinical symptoms, serum thyroxine and TRAb, thyroid ultrasound and orbital computed tomography. RNA transcripts provided the source from which TCR beta CDR3 regions were amplified. In the first-round RT-PCR of the TCR CDR3, the HTBI primer set was used. One entry per CDR3 protein results from TCRdb running MiXCR on the multiplex PCR reads. The sample records about 530,000 distinct CDR3 sequences, 15% to 20% being singletons. The CDR3 has 13 residues. CDR1 and CDR2 (germline): SGHVS, FQNEAQ. The V end lost 3 bases, the J end lost 8 bases, and 13 bases lay between the germline ends.

Sequenced input: blood. This sequence was found in a woman under 30 with Graves' ophthalmopathy. The gene calls are TRBV7-8 and TRBJ1-1; D remains ambiguous. The CDR3 here is CASSFSTTAEAFF. As DNA, the CDR3 is TGTGCCAGCAGCTTCTCCACGACGGCCGAAGCTTTCTTT.